This T cell receptor (beta chain) was identified in a study of T cell responses to AZD1222 COVID-19 vaccine. Sequencing was performed with immunoSEQ multiplex PCR; in TCRdb, only in-frame clones are kept and a portion is missing. The sample holds roughly 180,000 clones; around 93% are singletons and the top ten take roughly 9.8%. Germline V CDR1 and CDR2: SGHTA, FQGTGA. Deletions cut 3 bases from V and 7 bases from J, with 18 bases between. This CDR3 is built from 15 residues. Study results and limitations: At baseline, seropositivity was found in only a handful of AZD1222 recipients.

As for this clone: Its antigen is not identified.

The clonotype comes from an adult in good health. Here the sequenced sample was peripheral blood, taken on day 0 of AZD1222 vaccination. The chain combines TRBV7-3 with TRBJ1-1; D gene unclear. This CDR3 reads CASSFGTIQWGEAFF. In DNA, the CDR3 is TGTGCCAGCAGCTTCGGAACGATACAATGGGGTGAAGCTTTCTTT.